Listed below are T cell receptor delta chains from one sample, sequenced in a study of gamma-delta chains in newborns, infants, children. TCRdb fed the reads to CATT. The table shows around 11,000 delta-chain clones, with 3.5% occurring only once. The specimen was blood. The receptors originated from a child who was a newborn, infant or young child, either healthy, febrile or measles-vaccinated (not recorded which). Both conserved end residues are part of each CDR3. D genes are given only for firm matches. Not all rows give a size; the values are once, few, many and, for expanded clones, a class.

>TRDJ3|medium-sized|TRDV2|TRDD3
TGTGCCTGTGACAGTACTGGGGGATATAGCTCCTGGGACACCCGACAGATGTTTTTC
CACDSTGGYSSWDTRQMFF
>TRDJ1|medium-sized|TRDV2|TRDD3
TGTGCCTGTGACACCGTTCCTGGGGGATACGCGAACGAGTCCGATAAACTCATCTTT
CACDTVPGGYANESDKLIF
>TRDJ1|few|TRDV1|TRDD3
TGTGCTCTTGGGGAACTTACTGGCTTACTGGGGGATATTGGGGGTAAACTCATCTTT
CALGELTGLLGDIGGKLIF
>TRDJ1|NA|TRDV1|NA
TGTGCTCTTGGGCCATCGAGCTTGGGGATCCAGACTTACACCGATAAACTCATCTTT
CALGPSSLGIQTYTDKLIF
>TRDJ1|NA|TRDV1|TRDD3
TGTGCTCTTGGGCAAATCTCCTTCCTCTACTGGGGGATACGTTGGACCGATAAACTCATCTTT
CALGQISFLYWGIRWTDKLIF
>TRDJ1|few|TRDV2|TRDD3
TGTGCCTGTGACACCGTACTGGGGGATAAGAGGCTTTACACCGATAAACTCATCTTT
CACDTVLGDKRLYTDKLIF
>TRDJ1|medium-sized|TRDV2|NA
TGTGCCTGTGACACCGTTCCCCCCGGGGGACGAGGGTACACCGATAAACTCATCTTT
CACDTVPPGGRGYTDKLIF
>TRDJ1|few|TRDV3|NA
TGTGCCGAGTCCCTTCACACCGATAAACTCATCTTT
CAESLHTDKLIF
>TRDJ1|few|TRDV1|TRDD3
TGTGCTCTTGGGGAATGCGATCGCGGCTTCCTAAACCGGGGGATACGACACACCGATAAACTCATCTTT
CALGECDRGFLNRGIRHTDKLIF
>TRDJ1|few|TRDV2|TRDD3
TGCGCCTGTGACTCACTGGGGGATACGCTCCTAGGGTACACCGATAAACTCATCTTT
CACDSLGDTLLGYTDKLIF
>TRDJ3|medium-sized|TRDV2|TRDD3
TGTGCCTGTGACCCAGCGGAAAATACTGGGGGACCCGCGTCCTGGGACACCCGACAGATGTTTTTC
CACDPAENTGGPASWDTRQMFF
>TRDJ1|NA|TRDV1|TRDD3
TGTGCTCTTGGGGAACTATACCCACTCCCGACTGGGGTGTACACCGATAAACTCATCTTT
CALGELYPLPTGVYTDKLIF
>TRDJ1|NA|TRDV2|TRDD3
TGTGCCTGTGAGAAGACTGGGGGGGACACCGATAAACTCATCTTT
CACEKTGGDTDKLIF
>TRDJ1|NA|TRDV1|NA
TGTGCTCTTGGGGAGAGGTTACTTTACGATAAACTCATCTTT
CALGERLLYDKLIF
>TRDJ3|few|TRDV3|NA
TGTGCCTTCCTGGGTTGGCCTAGACCTGGAGACACCCGACAGATGTTTTTC
CAFLGWPRPGDTRQMFF
>TRDJ3|medium-sized|TRDV2|TRDD3
TGTGCCTGTGAAAGCCTGGGGGCGAGCTCCTGGGACACCCGACAGATGTTTTTC
CACESLGASSWDTRQMFF
>TRDJ1|NA|TRDV1|TRDD3
TGTGCTCTTGGGGACCTCTTCCCCACTCTACTGGGGGCCGATAAACTCATCTTT
CALGDLFPTLLGADKLIF
>TRDJ1|few|TRDV1|TRDD3
TGTGCTCTTGGGGAGACCCCTTACCTATGGGGGATACGAACCGATAAACTCATCTTT
CALGETPYLWGIRTDKLIF
>TRDJ1|few|TRDV1|TRDD3
TGTGCTCTTGGGGAAGAAGTCGTCGCCCCCCTCTTGCTTTATCCCTACTGGGGGATCACCGATAAACTCATCTTT
CALGEEVVAPLLLYPYWGITDKLIF
>TRDJ1|NA|TRDV1|TRDD2
TGTGCTCTTGGGGAACTGGCCTTCCTACACACCCAGTACACCGATAAACTCATCTTT
CALGELAFLHTQYTDKLIF
>TRDJ3|few|TRDV2|TRDD3
TGTGCCTGTGACACCCTGGGAGATACGCACTGGGGCACCCGACAGATGTTTTTC
CACDTLGDTHWGTRQMFF
>TRDJ1|NA|TRDV2|NA
TGTGCCTGTGACACCGTTGGTGGATCTAATCGACGTAACACCGATAAACTCATCTTT
CACDTVGGSNRRNTDKLIF
>TRDJ1|NA|TRDV2|NA
TGTGCCTGTGTCGCATGGCTTGGAGGTAAACTCATCTTT
CACVAWLGGKLIF
>TRDJ1|few|TRDV1|NA
TGTGCCCTTGGGAAGGCGCCTTTGTCCGATAAACTCATCTTT
CALGKAPLSDKLIF
>TRDJ1|large|TRDV2|NA
TGTGCCTGTGAAGGGATCGGCGCCGATAAACTCATCTTT
CACEGIGADKLIF
>TRDJ1|few|TRDV1|TRDD3
TGTGCTCTTGGGGATACATACCCCAGCTGGCCATTACTGGGGGATACAGGGGCCCTCGCCGATAAACTCATCTTT
CALGDTYPSWPLLGDTGALADKLIF
>TRDJ3|few|TRDV1|NA
TGTGCTCTTGGGGAACGTGAGGGTCCAGGCCCCTGGGACACCCGACAGATGTTTTTC
CALGEREGPGPWDTRQMFF
>TRDJ1|few|TRDV3|NA
TGTGCCTTTGTCGTTCCTACGAATGGGGGACCGTACACCGATAAACTCATCTTT
CAFVVPTNGGPYTDKLIF
>TRDJ1|few|TRDV1|TRDD3
TGTGCTCTTGGGGAACTGTACCTACGCAGCGGATACGCCGATAAACTCATCTTT
CALGELYLRSGYADKLIF
>TRDJ2|medium-sized|TRDV1|NA
TGTGCTCTTGGGGCCCGAGGGCAGGCAGCACAACTCTTCTTT
CALGARGQAAQLFF
>TRDJ1|few|TRDV1|TRDD2
TGTGCTCTTGGGCTAACTTCCTACCCCTCCCTGGGAGTTAAACTCATCTTT
CALGLTSYPSLGVKLIF
>TRDJ2|NA|TRDV1|TRDD3
TGTGCTCTTGGTTGGGATCCAAAAACTTCCCCTTGTACTGGGGATTTTTTGACAGCACAACTTTTCTTT
CALGWDPKTSPCTGDFLTAQLFF
>TRDJ3|few|TRDV2|NA
TGTGCCTGTGACACCGGAGGGCGAAGCTCCTGGGACACCCGACAGATGTTTTTC
CACDTGGRSSWDTRQMFF
>TRDJ1|NA|TRDV2|NA
TGTGCCTGTGACACACTCGGGGGACCTACCGATAAACTCATCTTT
CACDTLGGPTDKLIF
>TRDJ1|few|TRDV1|NA
TGTGCTCTTGGGCTAACTTCCTGGGGAGGCGATAAACTCATCTTT
CALGLTSWGGDKLIF